These T cell receptor beta chains were read from a single sample in a study of T-cell reconstitution after alpha-beta-depleted transplantation in children. TCRdb itself ran the PCR reads through MiXCR, one entry per CDR3 protein. This table holds approximately 980,000 distinct CDR3 sequences, about 31% found once. The source material was PBMCs, mostly from graft donor cells, sampled 360 days after TCRalphabeta/CD19-depleted stem cell transplant. These TCRs come from a boy in the first two years of life who had a stem cell transplant for SCID, so the T cells may come from the graft donor. CDR3s leave out the opening cysteine and the closing phenylalanine or tryptophan.

v_gene: TRBV27; CDR3aa: ASSQPGLAGVQTQY
v_gene: TRBV20-1; CDR3aa: SASTIRTGTQY
v_gene: TRBV20-1; CDR3aa: SARRAGLLEQF
v_gene: TRBV5-1; CDR3aa: ASSLWGYQETQY
v_gene: TRBV30; CDR3aa: AWSPGLWGFGTDTQY
v_gene: TRBV2; CDR3aa: ASSEASLYT
v_gene: TRBV5-1; CDR3aa: ASSWDGRYT
v_gene: TRBV30; CDR3aa: AWSKKEQY
v_gene: TRBV5-1; CDR3aa: ASRLERGFTDTQY
v_gene: TRBV6-5; CDR3aa: ASSYSGSGGAKYNEQF
v_gene: TRBV9; CDR3aa: ASSVAGYGGELF
v_gene: TRBV15; CDR3aa: ATSRQEGQPQH
v_gene: TRBV7-3; CDR3aa: ASSPTTGGSNGYT
v_gene: TRBV5-1; CDR3aa: ASSPDPVMDTQY
v_gene: TRBV12-3/TRBV12-4; CDR3aa: ASSVTGNSYEQY
v_gene: TRBV4-1; CDR3aa: ASSLSTGTYEQY
v_gene: TRBV5-6; CDR3aa: ASRQTGLDGYT
v_gene: TRBV4-1; CDR3aa: ASSHFGTSVGGELF
v_gene: TRBV15; CDR3aa: ATSSGRGRGYQSLQETQY
v_gene: TRBV10-3; CDR3aa: AISDPGTVFGQY
v_gene: TRBV5-8; CDR3aa: ASSLARRGQTTEAF
v_gene: TRBV12-3/TRBV12-4; CDR3aa: ASSLVSITDTQY
v_gene: TRBV12-3/TRBV12-4; CDR3aa: ASSFLGGAKNIQY
v_gene: TRBV12-3/TRBV12-4; CDR3aa: ASSSGQGAYEQY
v_gene: TRBV4-1; CDR3aa: ASSRGGAGDEKLF
v_gene: TRBV5-5; CDR3aa: ASSLYSGAANTQY
v_gene: TRBV7-8; CDR3aa: ASSLVPGAYGYT
v_gene: TRBV2; CDR3aa: ASSEMGGDYTDTQY
v_gene: TRBV18; CDR3aa: ASSPSGGEQF
v_gene: TRBV15; CDR3aa: ATSRDKAGASYEQY
v_gene: TRBV5-1; CDR3aa: ASSLSQESQETQY
v_gene: TRBV6-1; CDR3aa: ASRRGRNSGANVLT
v_gene: TRBV6-5; CDR3aa: AVRRAFYGYT
v_gene: TRBV5-1; CDR3aa: ASSLEGHTEAF
v_gene: TRBV10-2; CDR3aa: ASRFGGGRTGELF
v_gene: TRBV12-3/TRBV12-4; CDR3aa: ASSLGSWPLGYT
v_gene: TRBV12-3/TRBV12-4; CDR3aa: ASSLVPGQPEAF
v_gene: TRBV7-9; CDR3aa: ASSPRRRQDTQY
v_gene: TRBV9; CDR3aa: ASGVGGASYEQY
v_gene: TRBV6-2/TRBV6-3; CDR3aa: ASMIPTGGELF
v_gene: TRBV7-6; CDR3aa: ASSIGGGYT
v_gene: TRBV20-1; CDR3aa: SASRSGGTYQETQY
v_gene: TRBV5-1; CDR3aa: ASSGGTGGFRTEAF
v_gene: TRBV6-2/TRBV6-3; CDR3aa: ASSYPDTEAF
v_gene: TRBV6-5; CDR3aa: ASSYSRGVPTDTQY
v_gene: TRBV4-2; CDR3aa: ASSQDGDFYNEQF
v_gene: TRBV15; CDR3aa: ATSRGASSTYNEQF
v_gene: TRBV12-3/TRBV12-4; CDR3aa: ASRPAGGISEQY
v_gene: TRBV20-1; CDR3aa: SARVGTSGSSTDTQY
v_gene: TRBV6-1; CDR3aa: ASSEAGQVYEQY
v_gene: TRBV12-3/TRBV12-4; CDR3aa: ASSDEGVRHRRETQY
v_gene: TRBV7-2; CDR3aa: ASSLEASLDKQF
v_gene: TRBV27; CDR3aa: ASSGGTSITQY
v_gene: TRBV11-2; CDR3aa: ASSFTILVRGEQF
v_gene: TRBV12-3/TRBV12-4; CDR3aa: ASSSRTGTGIEQY
v_gene: TRBV4-3; CDR3aa: ASSQTSGRTYEQY